This TCR beta chain was captured by sequencing in a study of naive and memory T cell subsets. Study-level points and caveats: TCRs were reportedly recovered from both biopsy types, mostly tuberculin test sites.

Reverse transcription of blood and skin TCR RNA was primed at alpha and beta constant regions. TCRdb ran MiXCR on the UMI-ligation and nested PCR reads and lists one entry per CDR3 protein. The sample has around 18,000 distinct CDR3 sequences; roughly 9% are singletons. Treatment reported: skin biopsy from PPD injection site in Mantoux-positive individual. Cells were not sorted; total RNA input targeted about 1 to 1,100 ng. The CDR3 is made up of 14 amino acids. Looked up from germline, CDR1 is KGHSH and CDR2 is LQKENI. V lost 0 bases, J lost 5 bases, and 10 bases lay in between. This clonotype was counted at least ten times. Its cognate antigen is unknown.

The sequencing here drew on skin, taken from a tuberculin skin test site. The clonotype originates from an adult in good health. The chain has TRBV18 and TRBJ2-5; no clear D gene. CDR3 DNA sequence: TGTGCCAGCTCACCACCTTCCAGAGGCGAGACCCAGTACTTC. This sequence encodes CASSPPSRGETQYF.